This TCR beta chain was sequenced during a study of patients and donors after allogeneic stem cell transplantation (TCRdb year 2020). A word on this clonotype: Its antigen specificity is not known. Per-base qualities were not stored, and no clone one base away is much larger.

Receptor libraries were prepared by RT-PCR. Instrument on record: NextSeq 550. TCRdb cleaned the public reads at Q25 with fastp, built clones with MiXCR and kept in-frame beta chains. Each CDR3 protein appears once, grouped with its most common genes and DNA. The sample contains 100,000 to 130,000 distinct CDR3 sequences, 35% of them found a single time. The ten largest clonotypes hold under 30% of the sample. Its CDR3 holds 14 amino acids, cysteine through phenylalanine. Only the CDR3 DNA is retained, 42 bases long and in frame from the first base. V drops 7 bases and J drops 4 bases, leaving 14 bases in between. The germline V gene sets CDR1 to SGHAT and CDR2 to FQNNGV.

This TCR derives from a human donor who was either an allogeneic HSCT recipient or a stem cell or donor lymphocyte infusion donor (not recorded which). It is not recorded whose cells these are; they may come from a transplant donor. The V gene is TRBV11-2 and the J gene is TRBJ2-1, with an unclear D gene assignment. Sample: blood, either unsorted or a sorted T cell fraction (not recorded which). The base sequence is TGTGCCAGCACAGTAAGGTCCAGTTACAATGAGCAGTTCTTC. Its translation reads: CASTVRSSYNEQFF.